Listed below are T cell receptor beta chains from one sample, sequenced in a study of T cell responses to AZD1222 COVID-19 vaccine. The method was immunoSEQ multiplex PCR; TCRdb's version includes in-frame clones alone and lacks a portion of them. The sample consists of roughly 130,000 clones, about nine tenths of them appearing once. This material consisted of peripheral blood, taken on day 0 of AZD1222 vaccination. The receptors shown here come from an adult in good health. CDR3s include the opening cysteine and the closing phenylalanine or tryptophan. The order of the fields is clone size, V gene, J gene, D gene, CDR3 length, CDR3 DNA, CDR3 protein. The D gene is left open where the match is weak. The size of a clone is reported for some rows only, either as once, few or many, or as a class for expanded clones.

once	TRBV6-6	TRBJ1-1	NA	15	TGTGCCAGCAGCCGACAGGCAGGGGTCGGAACTGAAGCTTTCTTT	CASSRQAGVGTEAFF
NA	TRBV2	TRBJ2-6	NA	16	TGTGCCAGCAGTGAAGCCGGGGGCCCTGGGGCCAACGTCCTGACTTTC	CASSEAGGPGANVLTF
NA	TRBV13	TRBJ2-7	NA	17	TGTGCCAGCAGCTTAGGGGCCCCGGGACGTCTTGTGTCCGAGCAGTACTTC	CASSLGAPGRLVSEQYF
NA	TRBV19	TRBJ2-7	NA	11	TGTGCCAGTAGTCGCGGCGCTCAACAGTACTTC	CASSRGAQQYF
NA	TRBV15	TRBJ2-5	TRBD1	14	TGTGCCACCAGCAGACAGGGGGTGGAGGAGACCCAGTACTTC	CATSRQGVEETQYF
NA	TRBV18	TRBJ2-3	NA	16	TGTGCCAGCTCACCACTCTCATCGGCAAGCACAGATACGCAGTATTTT	CASSPLSSASTDTQYF
NA	TRBV11-2	TRBJ1-5	NA	15	TGTGCCAGCAGCTTGGATGGGCAGCGCAATCAGCCCCAGCATTTT	CASSLDGQRNQPQHF
NA	TRBV21-1	TRBJ2-2	NA	16	TGTGCCAGCAGCAAAGTTTTGGGACCCTGCACCGGGGAGCTGTTTTTT	CASSKVLGPCTGELFF
NA	TRBV9	TRBJ1-6	NA	15	TGTGCCAGCAGCGTAGCTATGACGGAAAATTCACCCCTCCACTTT	CASSVAMTENSPLHF
NA	TRBV19	TRBJ2-6	NA	15	TGTGCCAGTAGATCGTACAGAACTGGGGCCAACGTCCTGACTTTC	CASRSYRTGANVLTF
few	TRBV9	TRBJ2-7	NA	15	TGTGCCAGCAGCGCCTCTAATACAGGGTCCTACGAGCAGTACTTC	CASSASNTGSYEQYF
NA	TRBV5-4	TRBJ2-5	TRBD2	16	TGTGCCAGCAGCTTGGATCCCGGGACTAGGAAAGAGACCCAGTACTTC	CASSLDPGTRKETQYF
NA	TRBV28	TRBJ2-7	NA	12	TGTGCCAGCAGTCTCACAGCCTACGAGCAGTACTTC	CASSLTAYEQYF
NA	TRBV19	TRBJ2-3	TRBD1	15	TGTGCCAGTAGTCTGACAGGGTTTAACACAGATACGCAGTATTTT	CASSLTGFNTDTQYF
few	TRBV9	TRBJ1-4	NA	15	TGTGCCAGCAGCGTAGAAGGCAGCCGAAATGAAAAACTGTTTTTT	CASSVEGSRNEKLFF
NA	TRBV4-2	TRBJ1-5	NA	14	TGTGCCAGCAGCCAAGGGGCGGAAGATCAGCCCCAGCATTTT	CASSQGAEDQPQHF
NA	TRBV13	TRBJ2-3	TRBD2	12	TGTGCCAGCAGCTTACGGGAGGGGACGCAGTATTTT	CASSLREGTQYF
once	TRBV10-3	TRBJ1-1	NA	14	TGTGCCATCAGTGAATTCCAGGGAGGGACTGAAGCTTTCTTT	CAISEFQGGTEAFF
NA	TRBV28	TRBJ1-2	TRBD1	14	TGTGCCAGCCCTCAGGACAGGGAAGGCTATGGCTACACCTTC	CASPQDREGYGYTF
NA	TRBV19	TRBJ1-1	NA	13	TGTGCCAGTAGTAGCAGCGTAAGGACTGAAGCTTTCTTT	CASSSSVRTEAFF
NA	TRBV2	TRBJ1-3	NA	15	TGTGCCAGCAGTGGGGACCCGTTCTCTGGAAACACCATATATTTT	CASSGDPFSGNTIYF
NA	TRBV24-1	TRBJ1-5	NA	15	TGTGCCACCAGTATGTCAGGGAGGTACAATCAGCCCCAGCATTTT	CATSMSGRYNQPQHF
NA	TRBV28	TRBJ2-7	TRBD1	15	TGTGCCAGCAGGGATCCTCTGGACAGGGGGTACGAGCAGTACTTC	CASRDPLDRGYEQYF
NA	TRBV20-1	TRBJ1-2	NA	13	TGCAGTGCTATTGAGGGGGCTAACTATGGCTACACCTTC	CSAIEGANYGYTF
NA	TRBV19	TRBJ2-7	TRBD1	14	TGTGCCAGTAGTGCCACAGGGGGTCGTTACGAGCAGTACTTC	CASSATGGRYEQYF
NA	TRBV28	TRBJ1-1	NA	12	TGTGCCAGCAGTTCGACCATATCTCGGGCTTTCTTT	CASSSTISRAFF
NA	TRBV6-1	TRBJ2-1	TRBD1	16	TGTGCCAGCAGTGGACAGGGTTCCCTCTTTTACAATGAGCAGTTCTTC	CASSGQGSLFYNEQFF
NA	TRBV7-9	TRBJ2-1	TRBD2	16	TGTGCCAGCAGCTTAGATATCCGCGGGGGCTACAATGAGCAGTTCTTC	CASSLDIRGGYNEQFF
NA	TRBV7-7	TRBJ1-3	TRBD1	16	TGTGCTAGCAGCCCCGGGGACAGGGGAACTGGAAACACCATATATTTT	CASSPGDRGTGNTIYF
NA	TRBV4-1	TRBJ2-7	NA	15	TGCGCCAGCAGCTCGATGTTCCGGGACGTTCACGAGCAGTACTTC	CASSSMFRDVHEQYF
few	TRBV3-1/TRBV3-2	TRBJ1-6	NA	15	TGTGCCAGCAGCCAAGGGGGGACAAAGAATTCACCCCTCCACTTT	CASSQGGTKNSPLHF
NA	TRBV12-1	TRBJ2-2	NA	16	TGTGCCAGCAGCTTTGATTTGGAAGGAAACACCGGGGAGCTGTTTTTT	CASSFDLEGNTGELFF
NA	TRBV5-8	TRBJ2-1	TRBD1	14	TGTGCCAGCAGTACGGACAGGGGTGCCTCGAAATGCTTCTTC	CASSTDRGASKCFF
NA	TRBV3-1/TRBV3-2	TRBJ1-5	TRBD1	16	TGTGCCAGCAGCCCCACAGGGGGCGCGGGCAATCAGCCCCAGCATTTT	CASSPTGGAGNQPQHF
once	TRBV10-3	TRBJ1-5	TRBD1	13	TGTGCCACCAGGGACAGGGCAGGCCAGCCCCAGCATTTT	CATRDRAGQPQHF
NA	TRBV19	TRBJ2-2	TRBD2	15	TGTGCCAGTTCCGGGACTAGCGTCGGCACCGGGGAGCTGTTTTTT	CASSGTSVGTGELFF
NA	TRBV9	TRBJ2-7	TRBD2	15	TGTGCCAGCAGCGTCTCGGGACTAGGGGAGTACGAGCAGTACTTC	CASSVSGLGEYEQYF
NA	TRBV11-3	TRBJ1-1	NA	14	TGTGCCAGCAGTCCTGACAGCTTGAACACTGAAGCTTTCTTT	CASSPDSLNTEAFF
once	TRBV7-2	TRBJ2-7	NA	15	TGTGCCAGCAGCTCTTCGGGGGAGATTAGGAACGAGCAGTACTTC	CASSSSGEIRNEQYF